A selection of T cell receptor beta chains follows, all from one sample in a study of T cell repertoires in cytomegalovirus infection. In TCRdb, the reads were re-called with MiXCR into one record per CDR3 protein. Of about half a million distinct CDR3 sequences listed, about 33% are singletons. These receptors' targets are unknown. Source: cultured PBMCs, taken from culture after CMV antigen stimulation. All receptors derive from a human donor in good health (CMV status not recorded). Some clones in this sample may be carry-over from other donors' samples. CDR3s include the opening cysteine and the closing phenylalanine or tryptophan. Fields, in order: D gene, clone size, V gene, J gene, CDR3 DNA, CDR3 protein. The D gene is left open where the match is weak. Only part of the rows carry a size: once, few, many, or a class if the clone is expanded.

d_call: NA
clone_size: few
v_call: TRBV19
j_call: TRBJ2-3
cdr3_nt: TGTGCCAGTAGTCACCCCCTCGGTACACCGACGGAAGATACGCAGTATTTT
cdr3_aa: CASSHPLGTPTEDTQYF

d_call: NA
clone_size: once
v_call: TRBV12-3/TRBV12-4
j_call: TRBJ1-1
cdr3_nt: TGTGCCAGCAGGCGACAAGCGAACACTGAAGCTTTCTTT
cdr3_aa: CASRRQANTEAFF

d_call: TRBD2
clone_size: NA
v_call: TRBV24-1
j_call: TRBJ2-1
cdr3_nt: TGTGCCACCAGTGATGGGGGGACTAGCGGTGAGCAGTTCTTC
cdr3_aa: CATSDGGTSGEQFF

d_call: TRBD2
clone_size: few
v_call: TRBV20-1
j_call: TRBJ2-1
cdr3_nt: TGCAGTGCTAGTCTAAGCGGGAGATCCTACAATGAGCAGTTCTTC
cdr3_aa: CSASLSGRSYNEQFF

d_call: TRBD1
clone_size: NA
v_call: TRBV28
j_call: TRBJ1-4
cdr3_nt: TGTGCCAGCAGCCCCTCCGAGGGAGGGGGCGAAAAACTGTTTTTT
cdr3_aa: CASSPSEGGGEKLFF

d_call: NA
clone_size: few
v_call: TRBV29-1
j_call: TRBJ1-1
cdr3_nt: TGCAGCGCCACGGGTTCCATGAACACTGAAGCTTTCTTT
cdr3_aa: CSATGSMNTEAFF

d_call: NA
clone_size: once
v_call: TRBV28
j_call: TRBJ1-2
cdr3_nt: TGTGCCAGCAGTTTCTCACAGGATGGCTACACCTTC
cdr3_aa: CASSFSQDGYTF

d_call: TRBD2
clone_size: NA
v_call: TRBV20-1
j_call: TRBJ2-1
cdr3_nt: TGCAGTGCTAGAGTCCGCGGGAGGGCCACCTACAATGAGCAGTTCTTC
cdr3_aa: CSARVRGRATYNEQFF

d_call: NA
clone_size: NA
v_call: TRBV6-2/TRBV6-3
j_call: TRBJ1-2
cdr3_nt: TGTGTCAGCAGGCGGGACGGCGCAACTAACTATGGCTACACCTTC
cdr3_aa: CVSRRDGATNYGYTF

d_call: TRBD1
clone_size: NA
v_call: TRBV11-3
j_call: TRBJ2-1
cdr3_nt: TGTGCCAGCAGCTTTGGACAGGGATTCGATGAGCAGTTCTTC
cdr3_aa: CASSFGQGFDEQFF

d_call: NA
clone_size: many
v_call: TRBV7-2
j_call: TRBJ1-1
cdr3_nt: TGTGCCAGCAGCCTCCCGGGGACAAACACTGAAGCTTTCTTT
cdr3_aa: CASSLPGTNTEAFF

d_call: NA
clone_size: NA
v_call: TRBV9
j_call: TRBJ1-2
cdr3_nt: TGTGCCAGCAGCGTAGCCAGTGCCAACTATGGCTACACCTTC
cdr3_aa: CASSVASANYGYTF

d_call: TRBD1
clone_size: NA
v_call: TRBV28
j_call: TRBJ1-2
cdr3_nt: TGTGCCAGCAGTCCCCCCGCAGGGGGGGGAGGCTACACCTTC
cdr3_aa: CASSPPAGGGGYTF

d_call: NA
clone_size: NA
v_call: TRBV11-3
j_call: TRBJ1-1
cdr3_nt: TGTGCCAGCAGCTTCCAGACGAACACTGAAGCTTTCTTT
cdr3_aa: CASSFQTNTEAFF

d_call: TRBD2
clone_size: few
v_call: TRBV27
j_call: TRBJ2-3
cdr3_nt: TGTGCCAGCAAACTAGCGGACAGCACAGATACGCAGTATTTT
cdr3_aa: CASKLADSTDTQYF

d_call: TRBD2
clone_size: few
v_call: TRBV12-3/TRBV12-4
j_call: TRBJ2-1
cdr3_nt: TGTGCCAGCAGTCTTAGCGGGAGGTTATACAATGAGCAGTTCTTC
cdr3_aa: CASSLSGRLYNEQFF

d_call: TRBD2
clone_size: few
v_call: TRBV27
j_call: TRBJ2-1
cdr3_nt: TGTGCCAGCAGTCCGTCCGGGACTAGCGGGAGATGGGAGCAGTTCTTC
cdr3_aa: CASSPSGTSGRWEQFF

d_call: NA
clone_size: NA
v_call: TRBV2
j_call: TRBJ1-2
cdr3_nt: TGTACCAGCATGGAGTATGGCTACACCTTC
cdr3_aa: CTSMEYGYTF

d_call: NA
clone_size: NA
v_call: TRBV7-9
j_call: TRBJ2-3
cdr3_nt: TGTGCCAGCAGCTTTTCATGGCGCGGCGATACGCAGTATTTT
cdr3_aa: CASSFSWRGDTQYF

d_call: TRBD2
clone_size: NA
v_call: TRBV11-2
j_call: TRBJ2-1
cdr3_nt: TGTGCCAGCAGCCGTCGGAGGGAACTAGCGGGAGTCTATGAGCAGTTCTTC
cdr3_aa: CASSRRRELAGVYEQFF

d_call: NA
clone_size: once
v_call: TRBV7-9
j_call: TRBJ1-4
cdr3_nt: TGTGCCAGCAGCTTTTCTGTCCGCGGCACTAATGAAAAACTGTTTTTT
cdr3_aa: CASSFSVRGTNEKLFF

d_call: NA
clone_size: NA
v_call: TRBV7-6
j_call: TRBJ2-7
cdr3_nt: TGTGCCAGCAGCTTATACTTCGGGGTCCAGAGCAACGAGCAGTACTTC
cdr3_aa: CASSLYFGVQSNEQYF

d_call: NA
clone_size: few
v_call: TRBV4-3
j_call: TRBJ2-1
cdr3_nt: TGCGCCAGCAGCCAAGATCGGCGGGATTCGTACAATGAGCAGTTCTTC
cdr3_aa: CASSQDRRDSYNEQFF

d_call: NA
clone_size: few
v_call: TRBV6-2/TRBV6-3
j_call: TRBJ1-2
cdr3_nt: TGTGCCAGCAGTTACTCGAATTTTGGGACACCCTATGGCTACACCTTC
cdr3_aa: CASSYSNFGTPYGYTF

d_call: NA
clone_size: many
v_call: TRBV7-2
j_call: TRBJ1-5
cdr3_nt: TGTGCCAGCAGCTGGGACGGTAATCAGCCCCAGCATTTT
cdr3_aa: CASSWDGNQPQHF

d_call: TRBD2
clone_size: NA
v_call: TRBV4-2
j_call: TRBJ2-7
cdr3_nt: TGTGCCAGCAGCCAGGCTAGCGGGGGTAATAACGAGCAGTACTTC
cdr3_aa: CASSQASGGNNEQYF

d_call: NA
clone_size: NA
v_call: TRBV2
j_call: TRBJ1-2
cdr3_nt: TGTGCCAGCAGTGGGATGGGGAAAGAGGCTAACTATGGCTACACCTTC
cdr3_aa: CASSGMGKEANYGYTF

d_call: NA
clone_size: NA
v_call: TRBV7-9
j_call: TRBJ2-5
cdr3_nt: TGTGCCAGCACTTTTGCGGGGGCCCAAGAGACCCAGTACTTC
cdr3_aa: CASTFAGAQETQYF

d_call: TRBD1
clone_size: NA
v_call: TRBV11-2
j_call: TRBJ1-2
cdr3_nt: TGTGCCAGCACCTTGGACAGGAGTAACTATGGCTACACCTTC
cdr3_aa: CASTLDRSNYGYTF

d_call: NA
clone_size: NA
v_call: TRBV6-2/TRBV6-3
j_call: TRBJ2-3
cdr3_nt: TGTGCCAGCAGTTACCTGTCGTTTTCAGATACGCAGTATTTT
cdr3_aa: CASSYLSFSDTQYF

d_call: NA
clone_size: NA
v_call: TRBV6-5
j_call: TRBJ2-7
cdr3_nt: TGTGCCAGCATGGACTCAGCCTACGAGCAGTACTTC
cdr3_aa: CASMDSAYEQYF

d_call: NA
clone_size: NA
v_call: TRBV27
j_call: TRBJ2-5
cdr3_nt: TGTGCCAGCAGCCAGCAGGCGCGGGGACAAGAGACCCAGTACTTC
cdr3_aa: CASSQQARGQETQYF

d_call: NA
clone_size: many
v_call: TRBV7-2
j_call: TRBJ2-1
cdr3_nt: TGTGCCAGCAGCTTAGCGGCGACTAACTCCTACAATGAGCAGTTCTTC
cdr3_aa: CASSLAATNSYNEQFF

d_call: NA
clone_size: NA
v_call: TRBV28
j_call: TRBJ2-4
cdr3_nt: TGTGCCAGCAGTCCCACGGACGGACAAGTAGCCAAAAACATTCAGTACTTC
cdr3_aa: CASSPTDGQVAKNIQYF

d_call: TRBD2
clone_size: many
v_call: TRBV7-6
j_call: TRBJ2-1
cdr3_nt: TGTGCCAGCAGCCTCGTTGGGACTAGCGGGAAAACTCCCCGAAATGAGCAGTTCTTC
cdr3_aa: CASSLVGTSGKTPRNEQFF

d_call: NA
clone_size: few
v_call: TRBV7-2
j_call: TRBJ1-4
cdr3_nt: TGTGCCAGCAGTATTAGGCGTGAAAAACTGTTTTTT
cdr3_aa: CASSIRREKLFF

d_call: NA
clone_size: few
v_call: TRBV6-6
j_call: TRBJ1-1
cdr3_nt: TGTGCCAGCAGTTACGCGGTGGACAGTGAAGCTTTCTTT
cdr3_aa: CASSYAVDSEAFF

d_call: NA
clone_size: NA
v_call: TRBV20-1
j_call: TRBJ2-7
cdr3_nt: TGCAGTGCTAGAGATACAGGCCTCTCCTACGAGCAGTACTTC
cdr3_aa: CSARDTGLSYEQYF

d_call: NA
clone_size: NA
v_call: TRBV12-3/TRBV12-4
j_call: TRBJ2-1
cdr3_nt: TGTGCCAGCAATCAATTGGGGGCGTCTTACAATGAGCAGTTCTTC
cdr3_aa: CASNQLGASYNEQFF

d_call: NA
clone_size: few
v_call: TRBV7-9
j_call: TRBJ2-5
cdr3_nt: TGTGCCAGCAGGTCAGGGTTTGGGGAGACCCAGTACTTC
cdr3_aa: CASRSGFGETQYF

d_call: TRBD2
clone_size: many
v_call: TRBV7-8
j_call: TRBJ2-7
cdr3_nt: TGTGCCAGCAGCTTTAGCGGGAGCTACGAGCAGTACTTC
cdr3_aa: CASSFSGSYEQYF

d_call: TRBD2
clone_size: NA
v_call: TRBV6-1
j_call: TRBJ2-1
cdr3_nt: TGTGCCAGCAGTGACGGGACTAGCGGGGGTGAGCAGTTCTTC
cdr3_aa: CASSDGTSGGEQFF

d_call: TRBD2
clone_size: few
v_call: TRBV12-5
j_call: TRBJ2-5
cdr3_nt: TGTGCTAGTGGTTTGGGGACTAGCGGGAGTCCCCAAGAGACCCAGTACTTC
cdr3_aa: CASGLGTSGSPQETQYF

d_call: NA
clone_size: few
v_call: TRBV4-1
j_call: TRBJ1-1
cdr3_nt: TGCGCCAGCAGCCAAGATCCAGGGTGGATGGACACTGAAGCTTTCTTT
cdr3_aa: CASSQDPGWMDTEAFF

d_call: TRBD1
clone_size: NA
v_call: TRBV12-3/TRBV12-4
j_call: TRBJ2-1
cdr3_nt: TGTGCCAGCAGTACCCGGGACAGGGCGATCTTC
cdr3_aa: CASSTRDRAIF

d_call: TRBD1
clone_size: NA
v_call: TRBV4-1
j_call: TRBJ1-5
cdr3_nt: TGCGCCAGCAGCCAATGGCACCCAGGGGGCGAAGTCAATCAGCCCCAGCATTTT
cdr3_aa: CASSQWHPGGEVNQPQHF

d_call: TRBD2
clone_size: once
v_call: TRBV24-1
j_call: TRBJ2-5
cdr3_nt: TGTGCCACCAGTGCGGCAGGAAGAGCGGGAGAAGAGACCCAGTACTTC
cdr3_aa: CATSAAGRAGEETQYF

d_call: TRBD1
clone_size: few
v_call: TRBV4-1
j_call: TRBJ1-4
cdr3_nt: TGCGCCAGCAGCCAAGTTGGGATACAGGGGCCGAATGAAAAACTGTTTTTT
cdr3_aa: CASSQVGIQGPNEKLFF

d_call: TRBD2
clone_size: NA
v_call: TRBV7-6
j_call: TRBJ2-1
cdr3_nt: TGTGCCAGCAGCTTTTCTAGCGGGAGGGAGAATGAGCAGTTCTTC
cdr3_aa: CASSFSSGRENEQFF

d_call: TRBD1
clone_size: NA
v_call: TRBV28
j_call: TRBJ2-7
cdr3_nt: TGTGCCAGCAGATCCCGGGACAGGTACTACGAGCAGTACTTC
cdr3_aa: CASRSRDRYYEQYF

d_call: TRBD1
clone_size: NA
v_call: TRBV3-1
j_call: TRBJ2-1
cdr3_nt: TGTGCCAGCAGCCAACCAAGCAGGGGACAGAGCTATTTCTTC
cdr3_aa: CASSQPSRGQSYFF

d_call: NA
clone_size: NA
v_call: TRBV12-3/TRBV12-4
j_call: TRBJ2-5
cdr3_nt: TGTGCCAGCAGCCCGGACAGTGTCGCGACCCAGTACTTC
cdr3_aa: CASSPDSVATQYF

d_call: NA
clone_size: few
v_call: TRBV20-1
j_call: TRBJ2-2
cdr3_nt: TGCAGTGCTAGAGATCTTGGGGCAGGACGCGCCGGGGAGCTGTTTTTT
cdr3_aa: CSARDLGAGRAGELFF

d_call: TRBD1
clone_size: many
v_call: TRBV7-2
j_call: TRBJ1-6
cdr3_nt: TGTGCCAGCAGCCCGAGCCAGGGGGCGAATTCACCCCTCCACTTT
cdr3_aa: CASSPSQGANSPLHF

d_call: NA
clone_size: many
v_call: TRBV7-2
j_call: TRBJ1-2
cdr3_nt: TGTGCCAGCAGCCCCCCAGGGTTGAGCGGCTACACCTTC
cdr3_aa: CASSPPGLSGYTF

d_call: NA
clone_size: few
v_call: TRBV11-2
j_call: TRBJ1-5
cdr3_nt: TGTGCCAGCAGCTTAGTTTGGGGAGACCCCCAGCATTTT
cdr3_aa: CASSLVWGDPQHF

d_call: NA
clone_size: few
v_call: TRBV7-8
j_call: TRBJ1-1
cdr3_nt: TGTGCCAGCATCAAATCCCGGTTCAGTTTGAACACTGAAGCTTTCTTT
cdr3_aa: CASIKSRFSLNTEAFF

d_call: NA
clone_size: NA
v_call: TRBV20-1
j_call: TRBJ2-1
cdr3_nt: TGCAGTGCTAGCCAGACTAGTGACGAGCAGTTCTTC
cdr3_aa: CSASQTSDEQFF

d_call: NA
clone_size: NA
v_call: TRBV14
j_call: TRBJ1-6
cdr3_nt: TGTGCCAGCAGCCAAGCCCTGGGCGTCGTCTCACCCCTCCACTTT
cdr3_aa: CASSQALGVVSPLHF

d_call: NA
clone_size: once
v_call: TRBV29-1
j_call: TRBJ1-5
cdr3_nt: TGCAGCGCCACGACAACCTCCAGCAATCAGCCCCAGCATTTT
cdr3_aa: CSATTTSSNQPQHF